This T cell receptor (beta chain) was sequenced for a study of shared clonotypes between healthy human individuals. This CDR3 has 14 amino acids. Germline lookup yields CDR1 MGHDK and CDR2 SYGVNS. V dropped 8 bases and J dropped 8; count of bases not matched to a gene: 9. This table comes from immunoSEQ multiplex PCR, and its TCRdb copy is limited to in-frame clones, with some not included. The sample has some 650,000 clones, more than 95% seen once. The TCR sequence derives from a woman aged 30 to 39 in good health. The chain joins TRBV25-1 to TRBJ2-1; 10 bases match TRBD2. The material sequenced was naive CD4+ T cells sorted from blood. The subset was: CD45RA+ positively selected. In DNA, the CDR3 is TGTGCCAGCCAACTAGCGGGATCCGATTATGAGCAGTTCTTC. Amino acids: CASQLAGSDYEQFF.